The 24 T cell receptor beta chains reported below all come from one sample, sequenced in a study of blood T cells in healthy people across ages. Primers used in a second PCR of about 6 to 11 cycles were a sample-barcoded 5' primer and a J-beta primer mix. TCRdb re-analysed the 5' RACE reads in MiXCR, keeping a single row per CDR3 protein. The table includes 540,000 or so distinct CDR3 sequences, roughly 43% detected once. The sample was blood. The receptors stem from a man older than 75 in good health.

The CDR3 sequence: CASSPGGGRNTIYF. The CDR3 DNA sequence: TGTGCCAGCAGCCCCGGGGGGGGTCGGAACACCATATATTTT. The V gene is TRBV12-3 or TRBV12-4, the J gene TRBJ1-3; weak D call: TRBD1 (5 bases). Trimming pared 6 bases from V and 7 bases from J, leaving 16 bases between. The CDR3 loop spans 14 amino acids.

The chain employs TRBV6-2 or TRBV6-3 and TRBJ2-3; maybe TRBD2 (5 bases). V shed 2 bases and J shed 4 bases, with 16 bases lying between them. The germline V gene encodes CDR1 MNHEY and CDR2 SVGEGT. The CDR3 runs to 16 residues. CDR3 sequence: CASSYGVPPGADTQYF. CDR3 coding DNA: TGTGCCAGCAGTTACGGGGTGCCCCCCGGGGCAGATACGCAGTATTTT.

The sample holds one count of this clonotype. CDR3 in amino acids: CASRSDPGPTNEKLFF. The CDR3 DNA reads as TGCGCCAGCAGAAGCGATCCCGGGCCAACTAATGAAAAACTGTTTTTT. J is TRBJ1-4 and V is TRBV5-1; D remains unclear. The V end was cut by 5 bases, the J end by 0 bases, with 14 bases between. The CDR3 totals 16 residues. Germline CDR1 and CDR2: SGHRS and YFSETQ.

Note on this clonotype: With a much larger clone just one base away, this may be a read error. This chain links TRBV6-6 with TRBJ2-7; D uncertain. The J call is uncertain, as TRBJ2-5 better fits the DNA end. The CDR3 spans 10 residues. Germline CDR1 reads MNHNY; CDR2 reads SVGAGI (reference sequence). CDR3 nucleotide sequence: TGTGCCAGCCTCCCCGAGACCCAGTACTTC. Translated: CASLPETQYF.

V usage is TRBV20-1 and J usage is TRBJ2-7; 8 bases line up with TRBD1. There are 19 residues in the CDR3. Germline CDR1 is DFQATT and CDR2 is SNEGSKA (reference sequence). The J segment lost 3 bases and the V segment lost 0 bases, leaving 19 bases of the junction unmatched. DNA for the CDR3: TGCAGTGCTAGAGATCTGGGCCGTCCGGACAGGGTAGGGGTCTACGAGCAGTACTTC. It translates to CSARDLGRPDRVGVYEQYF.

This chain links TRBV5-1 with TRBJ2-7, with D possibly being TRBD1 (6 bases). Germline assignment: CDR1 SGHRS and CDR2 YFSETQ. V was clipped by 5 bases and J by 2 bases, with 14 bases between them. This CDR3 has 14 residues. CDR3 coding DNA: TGCGCCAGCAGACAGGGTGCGTCGACCTACGAGCAGTACTTC. Protein sequence: CASRQGASTYEQYF. Drawing the rest from reference TRBV5-1 and TRBJ2-7, the complete variable domain is KAGVTQTPRYLIKTRGQQVTLSCSPISGHRSVSWYQQTPGQGLQFLFEYFSETQRNKGNFPGRFSGRQFSNSRSEMNVSTLELGDSALYLCASRQGASTYEQYFGPGTRLTVT.

This clonotype has ten or more counts. V usage is TRBV6-6 and J usage is TRBJ2-7, with D uncertain. In germline, CDR1 is MNHNY, CDR2 SVGAGI (reference sequence). The CDR3 has 14 amino acids. V was clipped by 4 bases and J by 1 base, with 11 bases between them. CDR3 DNA sequence: TGTGCCAGCAGTTCATCCATGGATTCCTACGAGCAGTACTTC. Translated, it gives CASSSSMDSYEQYF.

The table lists this clonotype with a few counts. V and J are TRBV4-3 and TRBJ2-1; 7 bases fit TRBD2. CDR3 length: 17 residues. J lost 0 bases, V lost 0 bases, and 5 bases had no gene match. The germline gives CDR1 LGHNA, CDR2 YSLEER. The CDR3 here is CASSQDPGLGSYNEQFF. CDR3 sequence (DNA): TGCGCCAGCAGCCAAGATCCCGGACTAGGCTCCTACAATGAGCAGTTCTTC.

The chain carries TRBV4-3 and TRBJ2-1; possibly TRBD2 for D (6 bases). Trimming took 0 bases from V and 4 from J, leaving 13 bases between them. The germline gives CDR1 LGHNA, CDR2 YSLEER. This CDR3 contains 16 residues. The CDR3 is CASSQELEGSYNEQFF. As DNA, the CDR3 is TGCGCCAGCAGCCAAGAGTTGGAGGGGTCATACAATGAGCAGTTCTTC.

This clonotype has more than one count but fewer than ten. V is TRBV5-1 and J is TRBJ2-7, with 8 bases matching TRBD1. Looked up from germline, CDR1 is SGHRS and CDR2 is YFSETQ. This CDR3 is built from 12 residues. The trim removed 4 bases at V and 7 bases at J, leaving 4 bases unmatched. The CDR3 loop reads CASSLTGEEQYF. The CDR3 bases are TGCGCCAGCAGCCTGACAGGGGAAGAGCAGTACTTC.

Many counts were recorded for this clonotype. The gene calls are TRBV12-3 or TRBV12-4 and TRBJ2-7; 7 bases line up with TRBD1. The CDR3 length is 15 residues. The V gene end was trimmed by 5 bases and the J gene end by 0 bases; junction bases not matched to a gene: 7. In DNA, the CDR3 is TGTGCCAGCAGTCCCACAGGGGTTAGCTCCTACGAGCAGTACTTC. As protein: CASSPTGVSSYEQYF.

This clonotype was seen only a few times. The chain couples TRBV7-9 to TRBJ2-7; 11 nucleotides match TRBD1. Trimming removed 4 bases from V and 6 bases from J; junction bases left unmatched: 5. The CDR3 length is 14 residues. Germline V gives CDR1 SEHNR, CDR2 FQNEAQ (reference sequence). CDR3 in amino acids: CASSSGQGAAEQYF. The CDR3 DNA reads as TGTGCCAGCAGCTCAGGACAGGGGGCGGCCGAGCAGTACTTC.

This sequence joins TRBV7-2 and TRBJ2-3; D is possibly TRBD2 (5 bases). CDR3 size: 13 residues. Trimming left V 10 bases short and J 1 base short, with 12 bases between. Germline V CDR1 and CDR2: SGHTA, FQGNSA. The CDR3 loop reads CATVIGGTDTQYF. DNA of the CDR3: TGTGCCACCGTGATCGGGGGCACAGATACGCAGTATTTT.

The genes are TRBV7-2 and TRBJ2-4, with 7 bases fitting TRBD1. CDR3 length equals 15 residues. Trimming removed 5 bases from V and 0 bases from J; junction bases left unmatched: 4. Germline CDR1 reads SGHTA; CDR2 reads FQGNSA. CDR3 residues: CASSLQGTAKNIQYF. CDR3 DNA: TGTGCCAGCAGCCTACAGGGGACAGCCAAAAACATTCAGTACTTC.

The sample holds many counts of this clonotype. The chain combines TRBV6-6 with TRBJ1-1; no clear D gene. V was trimmed by 4 bases and J by 5 bases, leaving 20 bases between them. The CDR3 is 16 residues long. The germline gives CDR1 MNHNY, CDR2 SVGAGI (reference sequence). The CDR3 DNA reads TGTGCCAGCAGTTCCCCCAGAGGAGGGTTGATGACTGAAGCTTTCTTT. Protein sequence: CASSSPRGGLMTEAFF.

For the CDR3, the DNA is TGTGCCAGCAGTTACTCAGGGGGAGCCCACACTGAAGCTTTCTTT. Protein product: CASSYSGGAHTEAFF. The chain couples TRBV6-5 to TRBJ1-1; possible D gene TRBD1, 6 bases. This CDR3 is built from 15 residues. V was clipped by 0 bases and J by 3 bases, with 11 bases between them. Germline V lookup: CDR1 MNHEY, CDR2 SVGAGI.

This clonotype was found a few times. This chain connects TRBV20-1 to TRBJ2-1; tentatively, D is TRBD2 (5 bases). This CDR3 region has 15 residues. CDR1 and CDR2 from the germline V gene are DFQATT and SNEGSKA (reference sequence). Trimming took off 3 bases at V and 1 base at J, with 13 bases between the two ends. CDR3 in DNA: TGCAGTGCTAGCCCCGTACGGGAATCCTACAATGAGCAGTTCTTC. Translating it yields CSASPVRESYNEQFF.

CDR3 in DNA: TGCAGTGCTAGAGATTCCCTAGTGGGGCAGTTCTTC. It specifies CSARDSLVGQFF. The chain uses TRBV20-1 and TRBJ2-1; D ambiguous. The germline V gene encodes CDR1 DFQATT and CDR2 SNEGSKA (reference sequence). Trimming shortened V by 0 bases and J by 12 bases, and 12 bases separated the two germline ends. There are 12 residues in the CDR3.

The table lists this clonotype with many counts. A much larger clone lies one base from this, so it may be a read error. J is TRBJ2-4 and V is TRBV12-3 or TRBV12-4; D gene unclear. The CDR3 runs 14 residues. Trimming cost V 5 bases and J 3 bases, with 11 bases left between them. As DNA, the CDR3 is TGTGCCAGCAGTGTCCGCTGGCTCAAAAACATTCAGTACTTC. As protein: CASSVRWLKNIQYF.

This clonotype appeared a few times. The chain employs TRBV29-1 and TRBJ1-2, with 7 bases aligning to TRBD1. The junction had 6 bases not matched to a gene; V was cut back by 4 bases and J by 4 bases. This CDR3 is 13 amino acids long. Germline CDR1 reads SQVTM; CDR2 reads ANQGSEA. CDR3 protein: CSVGTGVGYGYTF. The CDR3 DNA is TGCAGCGTTGGTACAGGGGTAGGCTATGGCTACACCTTC.

As to this clonotype: Germline and junction disagree at one end, which may indicate a read error. This chain joins TRBV15 and TRBJ2-3; 8 nucleotides line up with TRBD2. Germline V lookup: CDR1 LNHNV, CDR2 YYDKDF (reference sequence). There are 16 residues in the CDR3. The CDR3 protein is CATSRVGLAGTDTRYF. CDR3 sequence (DNA): TGTGCCACCAGCAGAGTCGGTCTAGCGGGCACAGATACGCGGTATTTT.

The chain is built from TRBV7-2 and TRBJ1-2; 11 bases are a match to TRBD1. V dropped 1 base and J dropped 7; count of bases not matched to a gene: 2. This CDR3 comprises 14 residues. Germline lookup yields CDR1 SGHTA and CDR2 FQGNSA. The CDR3 nucleotides read TGTGCCAGCAGCTTAGGAGGACAGGGGGCTGGCTACACCTTC. This encodes CASSLGGQGAGYTF.

V and J are TRBV7-2 and TRBJ2-5; possible D gene TRBD1, 6 bases. V was clipped by 1 base and J by 2 bases, with 11 bases between them. CDR1 SGHTA and CDR2 FQGNSA come from the germline V gene. This CDR3 region has 15 residues. CDR3 nucleotides: TGTGCCAGCAGCTTAGATTCGGGACAACAAGAGACCCAGTACTTC. Its translation is CASSLDSGQQETQYF.

This clonotype was seen a few times. The chain has TRBV6-4 and TRBJ2-7; D gene uncertain. The CDR3 sequence is 12 residues long. Germline lookup yields CDR1 MRHNA and CDR2 SNTAGT. V was cut by 9 bases and J by 5 bases, with 14 bases left in between. In DNA form, the CDR3 reads TGTGCCAGGACCTCGAGAGGTAACGAGCAGTACTTC. Protein: CARTSRGNEQYF.